The 12 T cell receptor beta chains below were found in one sample sequenced in a study of cytomegalovirus exposure and HLA in healthy donors (dated 2017 in TCRdb). Library preparation was by the immunoSEQ multiplex PCR assay. TCRdb obtained this table from immuneACCESS and retained in-frame rearrangements with V and J assigned. These tables miss some clones; where compared with another copy, unresolved V genes account for less than half of the shortfall, and the remainder is unexplained. The sample table records about 240,000 clones; roughly 86% of these occur just once. Jointly, the top ten make up roughly 1.2% of the sample. The sequenced material came from PBMCs. The receptors here all came from a woman aged 25-40 years in good health and CMV-seropositive.

Many counts were recorded for this clone. CDR3: CASSPDRNTDTQYF. CDR3 in DNA: TGTGCCAGCAGCCCGGACAGAAACACAGATACGCAGTATTTT. The chain carries TRBV7-9 and TRBJ2-3; weak D call: TRBD1 (6 bases). Germline CDR1 is SEHNR and CDR2 is FQNEAQ (reference sequence). CDR3 length: 14 amino acids. V lost 5 bases and J 2 bases, leaving 11 bases between the germline ends.

V usage is TRBV28 and J usage is TRBJ1-1; no firm D call. The V and J ends lost 6 bases and 2 bases respectively, with 10 bases between them. CDR3 length equals 13 residues. The germline V gene has CDR1 MDHEN and CDR2 SYDVKM. CDR3 nucleotides: TGTGCCAGCAGGCGCGGCGGCAACACTGAAGCTTTCTTT. Its protein is CASRRGGNTEAFF. Full variable domain (remainder filled in from reference TRBV28 and TRBJ1-1): DVKVTQSSRYLVKRTGEKVFLECVQDMDHENMFWYRQDPGLGLRLIYFSYDVKMKEKGDIPEGYSVSREKKERFSLILESASTNQTSMYLCASRRGGNTEAFFGQGTRLTVV.

This clone was observed once. V and J are TRBV6-1 and TRBJ1-5; the D is unclear. Trimming took 6 bases from V and 9 from J, leaving 9 bases between them. The CDR3 consists of 11 residues. CDR1 MNHNS and CDR2 SASEGT come from the germline V gene. CDR3 loop: CASSRPGPQHF. The CDR3 DNA is TGTGCCAGCAGCCGCCCAGGGCCCCAGCATTTT.

The V call is TRBV28, the J call TRBJ1-5, with 7 bases that match TRBD1. The CDR3 runs 14 residues. The germline CDR1 and CDR2 sequences are MDHEN and SYDVKM. V lost 5 bases, J lost 4 bases, and 5 bases stayed unmatched. The CDR3 DNA reads as TGTGCCAGCAGTCCCCTCAGGGGGAATCAGCCCCAGCATTTT. It is translated as CASSPLRGNQPQHF.

This clone was counted a few times. V gene TRBV28 combines with J gene TRBJ2-7, with 8 positions matching TRBD1. The V segment lost 5 bases and the J segment 1 base; nucleotides outside the gene matches: 13. This CDR3 comprises 17 residues. CDR1 is MDHEN and CDR2 is SYDVKM in the germline V gene. This CDR3 reads CASSAALDREQSYEQYF. The CDR3, as DNA: TGTGCCAGCAGTGCCGCCTTGGACAGGGAACAATCCTACGAGCAGTACTTC.

The V call is TRBV6-5, the J call TRBJ1-3; D unclear. Trimming took 7 bases from V and 0 from J, leaving 7 bases between them. Germline-derived CDR1 and CDR2 are MNHEY and SVGAGI. The CDR3 spans 13 residues. CDR3 nucleotides: TGTGCCAGCAAAGACATCTCTGGAAACACCATATATTTT. It encodes CASKDISGNTIYF.

This chain links TRBV30 with TRBJ2-7, with 8 positions matching TRBD1. The CDR3 consists of 17 residues. V shed 0 bases and J 6 bases; nucleotides not matched to a gene: 16. Germline V gene sequence: CDR1 GTSNPN, CDR2 SVGIG (reference sequence). Here the CDR3 reads CAWSVPRGQTRYGEQYF. The CDR3 DNA follows: TGTGCCTGGAGTGTACCCAGGGGGCAAACGAGGTATGGCGAGCAGTACTTC. The full variable domain, completed using reference TRBV30 and TRBJ2-7, is SQTIHQWPATLVQPVGSPLSLECTVEGTSNPNLYWYRQAAGRGLQLLFYSVGIGQISSEVPQNLSASRPQDRQFILSSKKLLLSDSGFYLCAWSVPRGQTRYGEQYFGPGTRLTVT.

The rearrangement links TRBV27 to TRBJ2-5; D is unclear. V was shortened by 0 bases and J by 5 bases, with 10 bases between the two germline ends. Germline CDR1 is MNHEY and CDR2 is SMNVEV (reference sequence). The CDR3 sequence is 14 residues long. This CDR3 is CASSLSSPEETQYF. The CDR3 coding sequence is TGTGCCAGCAGTTTATCGAGTCCCGAGGAGACCCAGTACTTC.

This clone was recorded a few times. CDR3 sequence reads: CASSTGLDSNQPQHF. CDR3 sequence (DNA): TGTGCCAGTAGTACGGGACTTGATAGCAATCAGCCCCAGCATTTT. The chain joins TRBV19 to TRBJ1-5; a possible D gene is TRBD1 (5 bases). V shed 4 bases and J shed 0 bases, with 10 bases lying between them. Germline V gives CDR1 LNHDA, CDR2 SQIVND (reference sequence). The CDR3 length is 15 residues.

V gene TRBV7-8 combines with J gene TRBJ2-3, with TRBD2 identical over 8 bases. Germline V CDR1 and CDR2: SGHVS, FQNEAQ. This CDR3 contains 18 residues. Trimming at V came to 1 base and at J to 7 bases, leaving 16 bases not matched to a gene. CDR3 DNA sequence: TGTGCCAGCAGCTTAGTCAGGGGAAACCCTAGCGGGTATAATACGCAGTATTTT. This gives the protein CASSLVRGNPSGYNTQYF.

V usage is TRBV7-6 and J usage is TRBJ2-2; tentative D call: TRBD2 (7 bases). Trimming removed 6 bases at V and 5 bases at J, with 25 bases between. This CDR3 contains 18 residues. CDR1 SGHVS and CDR2 FNYEAQ come from the germline V gene. This CDR3 reads CASRSSWGGGTQTGELFF. The CDR3 nucleotides are TGTGCCAGCAGATCAAGTTGGGGGGGAGGGACACAAACCGGGGAGCTGTTTTTT.

The chain recombines TRBV2 with TRBJ1-1; perhaps TRBD1 as D (6 bases). CDR3 length equals 15 residues. V lost 6 bases and J 5 bases, leaving 19 bases between the germline ends. CDR1 and CDR2 (germline): SNHLY, FYNNEI. CDR3 DNA: TGTGCCAGCAGGGACACTCTACAGGGAAATACTGAAGCTTTCTTT. It translates to CASRDTLQGNTEAFF.